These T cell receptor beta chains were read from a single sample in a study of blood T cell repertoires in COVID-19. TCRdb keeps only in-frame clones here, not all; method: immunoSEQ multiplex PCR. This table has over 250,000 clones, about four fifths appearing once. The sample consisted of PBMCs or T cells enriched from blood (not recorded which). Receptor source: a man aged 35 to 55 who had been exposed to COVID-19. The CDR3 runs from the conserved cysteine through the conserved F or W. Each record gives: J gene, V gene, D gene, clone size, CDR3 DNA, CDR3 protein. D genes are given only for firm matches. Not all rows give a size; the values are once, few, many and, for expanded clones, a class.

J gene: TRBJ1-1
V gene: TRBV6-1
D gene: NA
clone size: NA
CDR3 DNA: TGTGCCAGCAGTGAAGCTCGAGAAAAAGCTTTCTTT
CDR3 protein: CASSEAREKAFF

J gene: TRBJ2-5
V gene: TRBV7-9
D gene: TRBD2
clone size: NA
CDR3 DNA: TGTGCCAGCATGAGCGGGATGGTGGAGACCCAGTACTTC
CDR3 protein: CASMSGMVETQYF

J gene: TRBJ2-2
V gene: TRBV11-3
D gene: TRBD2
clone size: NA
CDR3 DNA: TGTGCCAGCAGCTTAGCCGGGAGGGCCCTCACCGGGGAGCTGTTTTTT
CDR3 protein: CASSLAGRALTGELFF

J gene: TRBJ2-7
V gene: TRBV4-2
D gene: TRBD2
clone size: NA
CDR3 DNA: TGTGCCAGCAGCCAAGTTTTTGCTAGCGGCACCTACGAGCAGTACTTC
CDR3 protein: CASSQVFASGTYEQYF

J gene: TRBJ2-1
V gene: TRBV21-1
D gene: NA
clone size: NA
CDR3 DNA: TGTGCCAGCAGCAAAACCCGGGACAGGGTAAATGAGCAGTTCTTC
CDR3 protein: CASSKTRDRVNEQFF

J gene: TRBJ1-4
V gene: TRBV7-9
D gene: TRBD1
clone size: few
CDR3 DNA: TGTGCCAGCAGCTTAGTCGGACAGGGCGAAAAACTGTTTTTT
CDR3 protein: CASSLVGQGEKLFF

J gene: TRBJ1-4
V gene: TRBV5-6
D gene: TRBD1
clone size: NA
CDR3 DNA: TGTGCCAGCAGCACGCCGACAGGACAGGCTAATGAAAAACTGTTTTTT
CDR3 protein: CASSTPTGQANEKLFF

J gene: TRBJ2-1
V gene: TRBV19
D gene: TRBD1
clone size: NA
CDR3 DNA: TGTGCCAGTAGTATCCCGACAGGGGGGAATGAGCAGTTCTTC
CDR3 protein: CASSIPTGGNEQFF

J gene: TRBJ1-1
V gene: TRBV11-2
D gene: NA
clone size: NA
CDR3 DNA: TGTGCCAGCAGCTTACAATCGGGTCCTGAAGCTTTCTTT
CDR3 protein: CASSLQSGPEAFF

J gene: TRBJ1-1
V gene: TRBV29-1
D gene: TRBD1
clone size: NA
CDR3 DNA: TGCAGCGTTGGTACCGAGGGGACAGGGGGCGCGGAAGCTTTCTTT
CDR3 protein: CSVGTEGTGGAEAFF

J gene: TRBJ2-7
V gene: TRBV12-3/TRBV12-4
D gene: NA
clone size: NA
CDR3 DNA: TGTGCCAGCAGTTTCGGACAGCGATACGAGCAGTACTTC
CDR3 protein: CASSFGQRYEQYF

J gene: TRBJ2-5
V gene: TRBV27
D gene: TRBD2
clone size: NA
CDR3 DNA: TGTGCCAGCAGTTTATCGGTGCGGGGGCAAGAGACCCAGTACTTC
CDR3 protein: CASSLSVRGQETQYF

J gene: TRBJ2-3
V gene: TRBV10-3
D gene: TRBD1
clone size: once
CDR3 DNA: TGTGCCATCATGGGATTGGGACAGACGGTTGATACGCAGTATTTT
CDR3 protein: CAIMGLGQTVDTQYF

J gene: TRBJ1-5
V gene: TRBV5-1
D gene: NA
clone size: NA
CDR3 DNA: TGCGCCAGCAGCTTGACGGGGGGCAATCAGCCCCAGCATTTT
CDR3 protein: CASSLTGGNQPQHF

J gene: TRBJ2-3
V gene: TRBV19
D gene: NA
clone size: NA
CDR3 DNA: TGTGCCAGTAGTATATCCCCTCAGCGGTTCACAGATACGCAGTATTTT
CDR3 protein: CASSISPQRFTDTQYF

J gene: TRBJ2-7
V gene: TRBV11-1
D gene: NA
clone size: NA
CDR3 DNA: TGTGCCAGCAGCCAGTGGGACATTAAAACATCCTACGAGCAGTACTTC
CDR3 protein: CASSQWDIKTSYEQYF

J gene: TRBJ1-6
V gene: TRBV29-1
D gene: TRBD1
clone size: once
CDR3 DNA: TGCAGCGTAGAGACAGGGGGTACGGGTTCACCCCTCCACTTT
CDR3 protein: CSVETGGTGSPLHF

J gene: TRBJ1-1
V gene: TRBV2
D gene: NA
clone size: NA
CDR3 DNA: TGTGCCAGCAGTGTCCGGCGGGGGACTGAAGCTTTCTTT
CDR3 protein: CASSVRRGTEAFF

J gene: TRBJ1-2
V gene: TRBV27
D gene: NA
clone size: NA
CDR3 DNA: TGTGCCAGCAGTTCCAGGGTGGCCTTCGACTATGGCTACACCTTC
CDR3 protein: CASSSRVAFDYGYTF

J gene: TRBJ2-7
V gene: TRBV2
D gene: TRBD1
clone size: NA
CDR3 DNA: TGTGCCATCAGAGGGGACAGGGGCCACGAGCAGTACTTC
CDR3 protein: CAIRGDRGHEQYF